The clone carrying this T cell receptor (beta chain) was observed a single time. Only in-frame clones appear in the TCRdb table, and some are missing; sequencing was by immunoSEQ multiplex PCR. The repertoire includes some 250,000 clones, over 75% of them detected once, and less than 15% sits in the top ten. This record comes from a study of control samples from healthy donors and cancer patients. Germline lookup yields CDR1 SGDLS and CDR2 YYNGEE. The ends were cut back, 5 bases at V and 1 base at J, with 6 bases in the middle. CDR3 length: 13 amino acids. Material for sequencing was PBMCs. The chain links TRBV9 to TRBJ2-2; D perhaps matches TRBD1 (5 bases). This clonotype was obtained from a woman aged 55-69 years with lung cancer. Written as DNA, the CDR3 is TGTGCCAGCAGGCAGGGGAACACCGGGGAGCTGTTTTTT. Protein: CASRQGNTGELFF.